This T cell receptor (beta chain) was obtained from a study of shared clonotypes between healthy human individuals (dated by TCRdb to 2018 to 2020). For the study in its entirety: The cohort included a few men and a couple of women between 18 and 49 years of age. For each donor, CD4 naive and CD4 memory were each given three plates, CD8 naive was given two plates, and CD8 memory was given one plate. The study deeply sequenced blood TCR repertoires of 5 or 6 healthy adults to estimate repertoire size and the extent of clonotype sharing between individuals. Different laboratories and diverse techniques were used to prepare libraries and sequence TCR repertoires, to increase sequencing depth and limit assay-specific biases. Per donor, leukapheresis produced somewhere between about 0.8 and 9 billion PBMCs. What the study reported, not specific to this receptor: About 5% of naive CD4, 3% to 4% of naive CD8, around 2.3% of memory CD4, and around 0.4% of memory CD8 clonotypes were shared across several donors. Estimated clonotype richness was generally larger for naive than for memory subsets. The small number of donors limited the genetic and exposure-history diversity represented. Clonotypes shared by all four sorted-subset donors showed higher generation probabilities than non-shared clonotypes. Sampling was restricted to blood, and TCR repertoires in tissues likely differ from the TCR repertoires found in blood. Based on pairwise subsampling, the degree of clonotype sharing among donors was expected to be affected by sequencing depth. Incomplete sequencing was indicated by rarefaction of sorted-subset datasets, despite the large sequencing depth.

CDR1 LNHDA and CDR2 SQIVND are derived from the germline V gene (reference sequence). Trimmed from V: 3 bases; trimmed from J: 0 bases; junction bases lacking a gene match: 3. From the cysteine through the phenylalanine, the CDR3 covers 16 amino acids. The only DNA kept is the CDR3, 48 bases in frame from the first base. Notes on this clone: Its antigen is unknown. Base qualities are not provided; no much larger clone lies one nucleotide away.

Using the deep immunoSEQ assay, TCR CDR3 regions were amplified from genomic DNA by multiplex PCR. Extracted genomic DNA from each cell subset was spread evenly across all wells of several immunoSEQ 96-well plates, with each plate serving as a replicate. For sorted subsets, each replicate PCR was loaded with 150 to 250 ng genomic DNA, equivalent to about 30,000 T cell genomes. The purified libraries were quantified using a Qubit 3.0 fluorometer, sized with a Bioanalyzer 2100, and then quantified again using the KAPA Library Quantification kit. A separate single-read 150-cycle Illumina NextSeq 550 flow cell was used to sequence each immunoSEQ 96-well plate. The authors processed their data as follows. The immunoSEQ output contained only junctional sequences without quality scores, so filtering could not match that applied to full-length reads. Sequences were annotated with PyIR, a Python wrapper for IgBLAST v1.9, and V/J genes and CDR3 were assigned using IMGT germline references. Reads were removed for weak V/J assignments (E-value above 1e-6), missing CDR3, stop codons, out-of-frame junctions, or ambiguous translated residues. A V3J clonotype was defined by an identical inferred V gene, J gene, and CDR3 amino acid sequence. Percentage overlap between repertoires was computed as shared unique clonotypes divided by the size of the smaller repertoire. Richness of each repertoire was evaluated using RTK rarefaction, the Chao1 estimator, and Recon v2.1 estimates of unobserved clonotypes. Generation probabilities were computed with OLGA for all TCRbeta clonotypes obtained by the gDNA method from a handful of donors. TCRdb's version of the immuneACCESS table is confined to in-frame rearrangements and falls short of the full clone set. An unresolved V gene accounts for under half of the shortfall where checked; the remainder is of unknown origin. That table furnishes V, J and clone size, whereas the DNA furnished D and trimming. In all, the sample holds hundreds of thousands of clones, and approximately 79% of those were seen once. The top ten hold 1.5% to 2% of the sample.

Donors were healthy HIV-negative adults with no recently reported acute infections or vaccinations. All donors were Caucasian adults living in Nashville, Tennessee, USA. CD4+ T cells were enriched through magnetic negative selection, after which naive cells were positively selected on CD45RA and the remaining negative fraction served as the memory subset. Blood was obtained by leukapheresis, after which PBMCs were separated by Ficoll-Histopaque density gradient centrifugation and cryopreserved in liquid nitrogen vapor phase. Analytical flow cytometry was used to check the purity and quantity of each magnetically sorted T cell population. Genomic DNA was isolated from every sorted fraction and measured by UV absorbance on a Nanodrop 2000c.

This clonotype was obtained from a woman aged 30 to 39 in good health. The rearranged segments are TRBV19 and TRBJ2-1; 9 bases in the junction line up with TRBD2. The sequencing sample was made of memory CD4+ T cells sorted from blood. Reading the label with the study, this specimen's cell subset or site is: CD45RA-negative fraction. Here the CDR3 is given as CASSINSGSSYNEQFF. The DNA sequence follows: TGTGCCAGTAGTATCAATAGCGGGAGCTCCTACAATGAGCAGTTCTTC.